A selection of T cell receptor beta chains follows, all from one sample in a study of OX40 agonist ivuxolimab in advanced cancers. This table comes from immunoSEQ multiplex PCR, and its TCRdb copy is limited to in-frame clones, with some not included. Here the sample spans roughly 80,000 clones, roughly 87% being singletons. The sample here was CD4+ or CD8+ T cells sorted from blood, taken in a trial of the OX40 agonist ivuxolimab. The source of these receptors is an adult with an advanced solid tumor such as melanoma, head and neck, liver or kidney cancer. CDR3s include the opening cysteine and the closing phenylalanine or tryptophan. The D gene is left open where the match is weak. Part of the rows lack a size; the others show once, few, many or a class for expanded clones.

TRBJ1-4 - - TRBV6-5 TGTGCCAGCAGTTACCTCCGTAAAACAACTAATGAAAAACTGTTTTTT CASSYLRKTTNEKLFF
TRBJ2-7 - - TRBV30 TGTGCCTGGAGTGTAGCGAAGGGGATGTCCTACGAGCAGTACTTC CAWSVAKGMSYEQYF
TRBJ2-5 TRBD2 - TRBV11-2 TGTGCCAGCAGCGACGGACTAGCAAGGGCCCAGTACTTC CASSDGLARAQYF
TRBJ2-4 - - TRBV5-1 TGCGCCAGCAGCTTGGAGGGGCTAGTAGCCCTAGCCAAAAACATTCAGTACTTC CASSLEGLVALAKNIQYF
TRBJ1-2 TRBD1 - TRBV7-9 TGTGCCAGCAGCCCGGGACAGCCCGGGAGACGTGGCTACACCTTC CASSPGQPGRRGYTF
TRBJ1-2 - - TRBV9 TGTGCCAGCAGCGTAGAGTATGGAGGCTACACCTTC CASSVEYGGYTF
TRBJ1-4 - - TRBV30 TGTGCCTGGAGTGTTTCAGGGCGGGTTAATGAAAAACTGTTTTTT CAWSVSGRVNEKLFF
TRBJ2-2 TRBD1 - TRBV6-1 TGTGCCAGCAGTGGACTTCAGGGGGCGCCCACCGGGGAGCTGTTTTTT CASSGLQGAPTGELFF
TRBJ2-5 - - TRBV14 TGTGCCAGCAGCCCCGGGGGGCCAGAGACCCAGTACTTC CASSPGGPETQYF
TRBJ2-5 - - TRBV7-2 TGTGCCAGCAGCTTAGCGGGGCGGGTAGAGACCCAGTACTTC CASSLAGRVETQYF
TRBJ2-1 - - TRBV7-9 TGTGCCAGCAGCCCAGACGGTCCGGCTCCTGAGCAGTTCTTC CASSPDGPAPEQFF
TRBJ2-3 - - TRBV6-4 TGTGCCAGCAGTGTTTACGGGTCGGCGGATACGCAGTATTTT CASSVYGSADTQYF
TRBJ1-3 - - TRBV5-4 TGTGCCAGCAGCTTGGACAGGGCTGGAAACACCATATATTTT CASSLDRAGNTIYF
TRBJ2-7 - - TRBV9 TGTGCCAGCAGCGTTTACACGACGGGTTACGAGCAGTACTTC CASSVYTTGYEQYF
TRBJ1-5 - - TRBV15 TGTGCCACCAGCGGGCGGGGTAGCCAGCCCCAGCATTTT CATSGRGSQPQHF
TRBJ2-7 TRBD2 - TRBV7-2 TGTGCCAGCAGTTTTAGGGGGTTTAGCGGGAGTGCCGAGCAGTACTTC CASSFRGFSGSAEQYF
TRBJ1-5 TRBD1 - TRBV27 TGTGCCAGCAGTCAGCACCAGGGGGCGAATCAGCCCCAGCATTTT CASSQHQGANQPQHF
TRBJ2-7 TRBD2 - TRBV10-3 TGTGCCATCAAAGGAGCGGGGGGGCCGGGCGAGCAGTACTTC CAIKGAGGPGEQYF
TRBJ2-5 TRBD2 - TRBV7-2 TGTGCCAGCAGCACGTGGACTAGCGGGACCGAGACCCAGTACTTC CASSTWTSGTETQYF
TRBJ2-1 - - TRBV19 TGTGCCAGTAGTCCCACCGGAGGCAGATACAATGAGCAGTTCTTC CASSPTGGRYNEQFF
TRBJ1-4 TRBD1 - TRBV6-1 TGTGCCAGCAGTTCCCCGGGACAGGGTAATGAAAAACTGTTTTTT CASSSPGQGNEKLFF
TRBJ1-3 - - TRBV4-3 TGCGCCAGCAGCCAACTAGGGGGGGGAACTGGAAACACCATATATTTT CASSQLGGGTGNTIYF
TRBJ2-5 TRBD2 - TRBV7-3 TGTGCCAGCAGCTTTGGGACTAGCGGGGCGGAGACCCAGTACTTC CASSFGTSGAETQYF
TRBJ2-7 - few TRBV4-2 TGTGCCAGCAGCCAAGAGGGTGAGATTTACGAGCAGTACTTC CASSQEGEIYEQYF
TRBJ1-5 - - TRBV19 TGTGCCAGTAGTATACCGGGGGAGGGGCGGCCCCAGCATTTT CASSIPGEGRPQHF
TRBJ2-3 - - TRBV5-1 TGCGCCAGCAGCTTGGATTCGGGCAGGGGATCAGATACGCAGTATTTT CASSLDSGRGSDTQYF
TRBJ1-6 - - TRBV6-1 TGTGCCAGCAGCGGGCTCGATAATTCACCCCTCCACTTT CASSGLDNSPLHF
TRBJ2-5 TRBD1 - TRBV11-3 TGTGCCAGCAGCCTTGGGACAGGGGTCGGGGAGACCCAGTACTTC CASSLGTGVGETQYF
TRBJ2-2 - - TRBV2 TGTGCCAGCAGTTTTGGGTCCACCGGGGAGCTGTTTTTT CASSFGSTGELFF
TRBJ1-3 - - TRBV7-9 TGTGCCAGCAGCTTAGATCCGACGTTGAGCTCTGGAAACACCATATATTTT CASSLDPTLSSGNTIYF
TRBJ2-1 TRBD2 - TRBV5-4 TGTGCCAGCAGCTTGGCCGGGGGAAGGATACTAGCGGGAGGGCTCCTTGAGCAGTTCTTC CASSLAGGRILAGGLLEQFF
TRBJ1-6 - - TRBV27 TGTGCCAGCAGTTATACGGGCATAGTTTCACCCCTCCACTTT CASSYTGIVSPLHF
TRBJ1-5 TRBD1 - TRBV4-3 TGCGCCAGCAGCCAAGATGGAAACAGGGGCGATCAGCCCCAGCATTTT CASSQDGNRGDQPQHF
TRBJ2-2 - - TRBV29-1 TGCAGCGTTGCCGGACACCTCCGTGACACCGGGGAGCTGTTTTTT CSVAGHLRDTGELFF
TRBJ1-2 TRBD1 few TRBV28 TGTGCCAGCAGTCCACAGGGGTATGGCTACACCTTC CASSPQGYGYTF
TRBJ2-2 TRBD2 - TRBV29-1 TGCAGCGTTCTTAGCGGGAGGAATTCCGGGGAGCTGTTTTTT CSVLSGRNSGELFF
TRBJ2-7 - - TRBV7-6 TGTGCCAGCAGCTCTGGAGGTGTCGGGAGAAACGAGCAGTACTTC CASSSGGVGRNEQYF
TRBJ1-5 - - TRBV5-1 TGCGCCAGCAGCTGGACTCTGGAGGGGCCCCAGCATTTT CASSWTLEGPQHF
TRBJ2-7 TRBD2 - TRBV6-1 TGTGCCAGCAGTTCGGCCAGCGGGAGAGTCGAGCAGTACTTC CASSSASGRVEQYF
TRBJ2-1 - once TRBV7-6 TGTGCCAGCAGCTTAGAAATTGGGGCGCAGTATGAGCAGTTCTTC CASSLEIGAQYEQFF
TRBJ1-2 TRBD1 - TRBV6-6 TGTGCCAGCAGTTACGGGACAGGGGATCGGGGCTACACCTTC CASSYGTGDRGYTF
TRBJ2-3 - - TRBV7-9 TGTGCCAGCAGCTTTTTCCGAAGTTCAGATACGCAGTATTTT CASSFFRSSDTQYF
TRBJ2-7 TRBD1 - TRBV29-1 TGCAGCGTGCTGACAGGGGTTTCCGACGAGCAGTACTTC CSVLTGVSDEQYF
TRBJ1-4 - once TRBV19 TGTGCCAGTAGTGTTGCAATTAATGAAAAACTGTTTTTT CASSVAINEKLFF
TRBJ1-3 - - TRBV10-3 TGTGCCATCAGGGCGGACGACCGGGGAAACACCATATATTTT CAIRADDRGNTIYF
TRBJ1-5 TRBD1 - TRBV15 TGTGCCACCAGCAGACTAGGGGGACAGGGCGGGGGCAATCAGCCCCAGCATTTT CATSRLGGQGGGNQPQHF
TRBJ2-3 TRBD2 - TRBV6-1 TGTGCCAGCAGCAGACTAGCGGGAGGGAAAGATACGCAGTATTTT CASSRLAGGKDTQYF
TRBJ2-7 - - TRBV7-9 TGTGCCAGCAGCTTTGGGGACCCCTCCTACGAGCAGTACTTC CASSFGDPSYEQYF
TRBJ2-6 - - TRBV10-2 TGCGCCAGCAGATCACTGCGCTCTGGGGCCAACGTCCTGACTTTC CASRSLRSGANVLTF